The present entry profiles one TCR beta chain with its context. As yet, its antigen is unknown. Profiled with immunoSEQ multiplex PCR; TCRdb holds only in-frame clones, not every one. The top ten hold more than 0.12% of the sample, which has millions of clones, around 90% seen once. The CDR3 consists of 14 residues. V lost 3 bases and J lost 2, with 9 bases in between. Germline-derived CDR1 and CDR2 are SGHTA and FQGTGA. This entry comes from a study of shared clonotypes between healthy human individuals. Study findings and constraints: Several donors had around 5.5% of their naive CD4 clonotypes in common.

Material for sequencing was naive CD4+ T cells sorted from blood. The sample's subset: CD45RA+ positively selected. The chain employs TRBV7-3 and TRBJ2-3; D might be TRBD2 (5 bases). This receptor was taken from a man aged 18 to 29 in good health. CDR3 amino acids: CASSLMGATDTQYF. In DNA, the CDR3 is TGTGCCAGCAGCTTGATGGGAGCCACAGATACGCAGTATTTT.